The clone carrying this TCR beta chain was counted a few times. Its target is not known. This sample stems from a study of cytomegalovirus exposure and HLA in healthy donors. Study summary: In an early release, HLA-typed donors contributed 77 million or so unique TCR sequences. Whole-study findings and limits: More clonal expansion characterized HLA-associated TCR beta chains than equally common others in a later analysis.

The germline V and J ends were trimmed by 5 bases and 3 bases, with 13 bases remaining between them. This CDR3 is built from 15 residues. Germline loops: CDR1 SEHNR, CDR2 FQNEAQ (reference sequence). The PCR used 60 Vbeta and 13 Jbeta primers. Profiled with immunoSEQ multiplex PCR; TCRdb holds only in-frame clones, not every one. The sample holds about 150,000 clones, around 73% seen once. Sequencing used PBMCs. The rearrangement links TRBV7-9 to TRBJ1-4; unclear D gene. The clonotype comes from a woman under 30 in good health and CMV-seropositive. The CDR3 here is CASSPGREPNEKLFF. The CDR3 bases are TGTGCCAGCAGCCCAGGAAGGGAGCCTAATGAAAAACTGTTTTTT.